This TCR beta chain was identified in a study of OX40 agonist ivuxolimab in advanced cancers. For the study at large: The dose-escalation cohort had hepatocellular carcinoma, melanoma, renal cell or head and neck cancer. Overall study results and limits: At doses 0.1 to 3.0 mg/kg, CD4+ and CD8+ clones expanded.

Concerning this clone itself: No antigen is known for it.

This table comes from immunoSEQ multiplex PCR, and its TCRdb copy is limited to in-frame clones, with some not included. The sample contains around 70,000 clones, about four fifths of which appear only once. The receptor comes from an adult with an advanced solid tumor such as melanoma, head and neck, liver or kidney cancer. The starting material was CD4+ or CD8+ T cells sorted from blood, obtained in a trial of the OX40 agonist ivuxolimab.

The CDR3 nucleotides are TGTGCCAGCAGTGAAGGCGGGGAAGGGGTCGGAAACATTCAGTACTTC. It translates to CASSEGGEGVGNIQYF. This chain links TRBV2 with TRBJ2-4, with D perhaps TRBD2 (6 bases). CDR1 and CDR2 (germline): SNHLY, FYNNEI. V was trimmed by 1 base and J by 6 bases, leaving 16 bases between them. The CDR3 is made up of 16 amino acids.